This TCR beta chain was sequenced for a study of blood T cells in healthy people across ages (dated by TCRdb to the mid-2010s). Regarding the study in general: In model experiments, template switching captured roughly one uniquely barcoded TCR beta cDNA molecule for every two T cells. To track age-related changes in TCR beta repertoire diversity, the study relied on deep sequencing normalized with unique cDNA molecular identifiers. The donors were divided into four age groups: young (average around 17 years), middle-aged (about 39), aged (about 56) and long-lived (about 84). To avoid experimental bias, donors of different ages were spread randomly across the sequencing lanes. Two additional independent replicas of 1 million unique cDNA reads from the same blood draw were analyzed for two donors (one aged 18 to 30 and one aged 80 or older).

Donors were a few dozen systemically healthy Caucasian individuals from Russia aged about 6 to 100 years. Each donor gave roughly 9 milliliters of peripheral blood, drawn into EDTA-treated Vacutainer tubes. Ficoll-Paque density-gradient centrifugation was used to isolate PBMCs, with at least 6 million obtained per sample. Trizol reagent was used to extract total RNA from the PBMCs, yielding at least 6 micrograms per sample. For every donor, an aliquot of PBMCs went through flow cytometry to measure the percentages of naive CD45RAhigh/CD27high T cells. Overall study outcomes, separate from this receptor: Estimates of total diversity based on one million sequenced T cells were regarded as lower bounds and as underestimates. As age increased, observed TCR beta diversity per million T cells dropped in a roughly linear way, and a significant reduction was already evident by age 40. Since profiling was done on bulk unsorted PBMCs, naive and antigen-experienced compartments could not be conclusively compared. The long-lived group showed more naive CD4+ T cells, fewer expanded clones and increased TCR diversity than the aged group, suggesting age selection. The CMV infection status of donors was not known, potentially confounding age-related changes in expanded clonotypes. Observed TCR beta diversity correlated strongly with the percentage of naive T cells measured by flow cytometry.

Libraries came from 5' RACE. A second roughly 6 to 12 cycle PCR used a sample-barcoded 5' primer and a J-beta primer mix. A template-switch 5' adaptor carrying 12 random nucleotides introduced a unique molecular identifier onto each TCR beta cDNA molecule. Each sample yielded at least 2.5 million CDR3-containing paired-end reads. First-strand cDNA was synthesized from all RNA with the Mint cDNA synthesis kit, primed by a TRBC-specific oligonucleotide. Following uracil-DNA glycosylase treatment, all cDNA underwent a first 18-cycle PCR with the universal primers M1SS and BC2_uni_R. The authors' pipeline ran thus. For normalization, 1 million high-quality reads, each with a distinct molecular identifier, were randomly selected from each sample. Reads with shared molecular identifiers were discarded instead of being binned into consensus sequences. CDR3 identification, clonotype clustering and error correction used MiTCR with a Q25 quality threshold and the strictest error-elimination algorithm. Lower-bound total TCR beta diversity was estimated with a nonparametric unseen species model using Euler transformation. Using fastp trimming at Q25 and MiXCR clonotype assembly, TCRdb reanalyzed the public sequencing data and kept in-frame beta chains. Each entry merges the rows of one CDR3 protein and shows their most common DNA and genes. The V and J calls and clone size are TCRdb's, not the authors'. For this sample there are around 1,900,000 distinct CDR3 sequences; around 40% appear just once. The top ten constitute more than 20% of the sample.

This clonotype was picked up a small number of times. Its target antigen remains unknown. Base qualities are not recorded, but no much larger clone differs from it by a single base. The TCR was taken from a human donor in good health. The specimen was blood.

This receptor carries the CDR3 CASSLSRGSNEQFF. The DNA is TGTGCCAGCAGCTTGAGCAGGGGGTCCAATGAGCAGTTCTTC. The sequence links TRBV7-2 to TRBJ2-1, with 7 middle bases fitting TRBD1. Based on the germline V gene, the CDR1 and CDR2 sequences are SGHTA and FQGNSA. Clipping removes 3 bases from V and 6 bases from J, with 5 as the unmatched junction base count. The CDR3 has 14 amino acids, counting the end cysteine and phenylalanine. Only CDR3 DNA is held: 42 bases, read in frame from base 1. Full variable domain (CDR3 extended with the reference TRBV7-2 and TRBJ2-1 proteins): GAGVSQSPSNKVTEKGKDVELRCDPISGHTALYWYRQSLGQGLEFLIYFQGNSAPDKSGLPSDRFSAERTGGSVSTLTIQRTQQEDSAVYLCASSLSRGSNEQFFGPGTRLTVL.